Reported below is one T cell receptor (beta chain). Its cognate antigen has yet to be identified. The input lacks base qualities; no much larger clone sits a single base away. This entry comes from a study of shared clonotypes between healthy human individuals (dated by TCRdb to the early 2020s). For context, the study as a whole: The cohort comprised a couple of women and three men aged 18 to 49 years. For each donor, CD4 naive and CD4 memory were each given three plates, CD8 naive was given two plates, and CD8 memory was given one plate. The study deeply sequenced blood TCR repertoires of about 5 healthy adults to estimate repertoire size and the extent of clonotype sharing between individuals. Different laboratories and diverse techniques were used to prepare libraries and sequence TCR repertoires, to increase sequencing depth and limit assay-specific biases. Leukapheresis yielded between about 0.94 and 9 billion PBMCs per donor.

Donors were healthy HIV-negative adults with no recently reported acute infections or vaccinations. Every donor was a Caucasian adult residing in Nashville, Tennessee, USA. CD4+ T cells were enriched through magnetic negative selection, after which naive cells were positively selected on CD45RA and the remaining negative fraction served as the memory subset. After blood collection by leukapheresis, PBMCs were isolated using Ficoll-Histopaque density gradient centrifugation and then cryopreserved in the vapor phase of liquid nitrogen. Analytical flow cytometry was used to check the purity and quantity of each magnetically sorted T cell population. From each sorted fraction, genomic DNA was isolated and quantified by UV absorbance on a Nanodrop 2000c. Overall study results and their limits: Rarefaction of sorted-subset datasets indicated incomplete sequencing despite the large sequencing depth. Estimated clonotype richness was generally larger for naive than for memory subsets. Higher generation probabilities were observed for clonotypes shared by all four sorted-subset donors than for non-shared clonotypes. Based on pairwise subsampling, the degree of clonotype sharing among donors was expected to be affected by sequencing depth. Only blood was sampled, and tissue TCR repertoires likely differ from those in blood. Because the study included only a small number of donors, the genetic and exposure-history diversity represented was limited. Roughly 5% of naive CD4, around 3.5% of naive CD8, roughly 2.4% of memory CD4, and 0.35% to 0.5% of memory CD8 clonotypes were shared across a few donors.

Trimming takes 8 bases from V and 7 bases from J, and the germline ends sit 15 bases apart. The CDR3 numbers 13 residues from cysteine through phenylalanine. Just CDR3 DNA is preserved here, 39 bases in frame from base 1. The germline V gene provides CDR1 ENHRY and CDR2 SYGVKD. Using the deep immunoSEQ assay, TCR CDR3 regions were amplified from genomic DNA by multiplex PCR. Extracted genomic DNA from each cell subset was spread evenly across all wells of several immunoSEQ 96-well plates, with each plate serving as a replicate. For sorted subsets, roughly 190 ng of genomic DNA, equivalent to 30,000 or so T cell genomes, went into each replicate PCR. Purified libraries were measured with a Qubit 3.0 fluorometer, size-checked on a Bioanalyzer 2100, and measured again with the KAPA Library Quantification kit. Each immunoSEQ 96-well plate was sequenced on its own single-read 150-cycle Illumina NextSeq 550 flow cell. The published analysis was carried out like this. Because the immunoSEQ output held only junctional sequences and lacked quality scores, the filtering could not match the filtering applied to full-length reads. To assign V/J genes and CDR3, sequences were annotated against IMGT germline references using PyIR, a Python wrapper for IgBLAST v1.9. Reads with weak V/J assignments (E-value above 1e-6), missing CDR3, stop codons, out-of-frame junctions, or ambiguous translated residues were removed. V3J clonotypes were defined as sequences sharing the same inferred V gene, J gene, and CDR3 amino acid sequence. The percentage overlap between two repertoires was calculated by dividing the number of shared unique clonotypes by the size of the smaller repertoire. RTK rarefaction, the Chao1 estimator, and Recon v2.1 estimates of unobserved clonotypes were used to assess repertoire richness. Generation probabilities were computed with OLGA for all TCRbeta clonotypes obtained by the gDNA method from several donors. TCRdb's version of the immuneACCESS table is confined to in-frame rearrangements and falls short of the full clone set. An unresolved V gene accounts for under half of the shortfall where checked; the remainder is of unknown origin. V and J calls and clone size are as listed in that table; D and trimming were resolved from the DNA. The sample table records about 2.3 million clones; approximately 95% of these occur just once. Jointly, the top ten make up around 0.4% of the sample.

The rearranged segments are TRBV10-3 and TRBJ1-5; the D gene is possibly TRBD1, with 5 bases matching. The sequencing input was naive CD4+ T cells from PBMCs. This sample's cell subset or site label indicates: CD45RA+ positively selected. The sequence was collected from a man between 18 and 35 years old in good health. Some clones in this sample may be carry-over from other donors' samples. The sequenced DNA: TGTGCCATCGGGACCGGGACCAGGCAGCCCCAGCATTTT. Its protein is CAIGTGTRQPQHF.